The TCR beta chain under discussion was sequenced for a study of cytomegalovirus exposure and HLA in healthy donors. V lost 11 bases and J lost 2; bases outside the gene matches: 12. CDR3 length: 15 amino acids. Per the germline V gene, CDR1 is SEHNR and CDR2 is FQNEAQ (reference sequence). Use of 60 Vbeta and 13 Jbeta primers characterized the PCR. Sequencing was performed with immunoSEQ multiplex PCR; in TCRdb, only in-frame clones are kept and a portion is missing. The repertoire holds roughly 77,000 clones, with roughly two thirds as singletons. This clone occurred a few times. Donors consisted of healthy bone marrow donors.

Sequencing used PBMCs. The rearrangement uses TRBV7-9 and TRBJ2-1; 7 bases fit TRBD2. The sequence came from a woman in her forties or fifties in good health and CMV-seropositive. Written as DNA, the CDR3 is TGTGCCGCACTGGGTAAGGGAGGGGCCTACAATGAGCAGTTCTTC. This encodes CAALGKGGAYNEQFF.